These T cell receptor beta chains were read from a single sample in a study of cytomegalovirus exposure and HLA in healthy donors. Sequencing was performed with immunoSEQ multiplex PCR; in TCRdb, only in-frame clones are kept and a portion is missing. The sample includes about 77,000 clones. Sequencing used PBMCs. The receptors derive from a man in his fifties or sixties in good health and CMV-seropositive. Each CDR3 is given with its conserved first and last residue.

J,V,CDR3
TRBJ2-7,TRBV7-8,CASSLKGDEQYF
TRBJ1-2,TRBV28,CASSLSPGRVEGYTF
TRBJ2-3,TRBV9,CASSSQTGSGDTQYF
TRBJ1-1,TRBV19,CASHVDPGDTEAFF
TRBJ2-1,TRBV5-1,CASSQYRAGDEQFF
TRBJ2-3,TRBV18,CASSRDRVDTQYF
TRBJ1-2,TRBV14,CASSYGGNYGYTF
TRBJ1-4,TRBV4-1,CASSSVQTAGNEKLFF
TRBJ1-1,TRBV2,CASSLWTGENTEAFF
TRBJ2-5,TRBV5-6,CASSLTSGDISQETQYF
TRBJ1-1,TRBV7-6,CASSPRGQGAAEAFF
TRBJ2-7,TRBV5-1,CASSLDPGGYEQYF
TRBJ2-7,TRBV9,CASSPRAERSYEQYF
TRBJ1-2,TRBV5-4,CASNNGPGNYGYTF
TRBJ1-1,TRBV5-1,CASSAQGAQTEAFF
TRBJ1-4,TRBV19,CASSPGQSKLFF
TRBJ1-5,TRBV19,CASSHLRGQPQHF
TRBJ2-1,TRBV7-8,CASSIFNEQFF
TRBJ2-2,TRBV5-6,CASRPGMGNTGELFF
TRBJ1-1,TRBV6-5,CASRGQGTPEAFF
TRBJ1-2,TRBV5-6,CASSLSGGSGYTF
TRBJ1-2,TRBV30,CAWSVKTTGGYTF
TRBJ2-1,TRBV29-1,CSVEEGLYNEQFF
TRBJ2-2,TRBV19,CASSRSGQATGELFF
TRBJ1-2,TRBV7-2,CASSLDRGNGYTF
TRBJ2-3,TRBV2,CASSEGLAGRTDTQYF
TRBJ2-2,TRBV27,CASSPLSGDTGELFF
TRBJ1-2,TRBV6-1,CASRGGLGAAGYTF
TRBJ2-5,TRBV6-6,CASRETAGETQYF
TRBJ1-2,TRBV12-5,CASGLRDKYGYTF
TRBJ2-2,TRBV5-1,CASSLWSGIGTGELFF
TRBJ2-1,TRBV2,CASSGGSSYNEQFF
TRBJ2-5,TRBV5-1,CASSIDSGGASQETQYF
TRBJ2-3,TRBV6-1,CASSGDQAGRDTQYF
TRBJ2-6,TRBV5-1,CASSLGAPGQLSSGANVLTF
TRBJ2-6,TRBV5-1,CASSFPRGGANVLTF
TRBJ1-3,TRBV4-2,CASSHGQGGNTIYF
TRBJ2-5,TRBV5-4,CASSRGTAVEETQYF
TRBJ2-3,TRBV5-1,CASSLPTPDTQYF
TRBJ2-2,TRBV5-1,CASSFQRRGTGELFF
TRBJ1-6,TRBV27,CASSLEGDSPLHF
TRBJ1-2,TRBV4-1,CASSQDTGTTGYGYTF
TRBJ1-6,TRBV9,CASSTTGGNSPLHF
TRBJ2-2,TRBV5-1,CAGGGTGELFF
TRBJ2-1,TRBV9,CASSVGSGGANEQFF
TRBJ2-4,TRBV5-1,CASSLGLAERAKNIQYF
TRBJ1-1,TRBV15,CATSRGQGEGSSPMNTEAFF
TRBJ2-2,TRBV18,CASSRAGATGELFF
TRBJ2-7,TRBV5-1,CASSPNRPGLAAEQYF
TRBJ1-2,TRBV5-1,CASSLDGSHYGYTF
TRBJ2-3,TRBV9,CASSVGNRGTDTQYF
TRBJ2-3,TRBV9,CASSVGTGDRDTQYF
TRBJ1-2,TRBV7-9,CASSLDGKANYGYTF
TRBJ2-1,TRBV9,CASTPDRGEYNEQFF
TRBJ1-1,TRBV7-2,CASIVRPGGSSEAFF
TRBJ1-3,TRBV5-6,CASSPLDRGETGNTIYF
TRBJ2-1,TRBV5-1,CASTKLRGGGTENEQFF